This T cell receptor beta chain comes out of a study of T cell repertoires in cytomegalovirus infection. The overall study: Signatures in public TCR beta sequences pointed to both CMV infection and matching HLA type. General observations from the study: Dominating the ex vivo response were HLA-C-restricted CMV-specific TCR beta clonotypes. There were carriers of CMV plus the relevant HLA, and cumulative public TCR beta family frequency identified them.

For this clonotype: Its antigen is unknown.

The CDR3 runs to 12 residues. Germline values: CDR1 MNHNS, CDR2 SASEGT. V was clipped by 8 bases and J by 5 bases, with 12 bases between them. TCRdb re-analysed the reads in MiXCR, keeping a single row per CDR3 protein. The table has a few hundred thousand distinct CDR3 sequences, 8% to 10% seen once; the top ten hold 3.5% to 4.5%. The chain uses TRBV6-1 and TRBJ1-2, with a tentative D call TRBD1 (6 bases). This sequence originates from a human donor in good health (CMV status not recorded). Some clones in this sample may be carry-over from other donors' samples. Sequenced sample: PBMCs. This CDR3 reads CASGRGSYGYTF. As DNA, the CDR3 is TGTGCCAGCGGGAGGGGGTCTTATGGCTACACCTTC.